This TCR beta chain was recovered during a study of OX40 agonist ivuxolimab in advanced cancers. Findings of the study overall: Dosing at 0.1 to 3.0 mg/kg was accompanied by clonal expansion of CD4+ and CD8+ blood T cells by week 6. Compared with CD4+, CD8+ T cells on average had more expanded clones.

Trimming removed 4 bases from V and 9 bases from J; junction bases left unmatched: 8. CDR1 and CDR2 from the germline V gene are SGHDN and FVKESK. This CDR3 region has 15 residues. Cycle 7 day 1, cycle 4 day 1, and baseline were the timepoints at which blood was sampled. The repertoire was sequenced with immunoSEQ multiplex PCR; TCRdb's copy has only in-frame clones and lacks some. The sample consists of some 70,000 clones, around 85% of them appearing once. Remarks on this clone: Antigen unknown.

This clonotype was obtained from an adult with an advanced solid tumor such as melanoma, head and neck, liver or kidney cancer. This specimen consisted of CD4+ or CD8+ T cells sorted from blood, obtained in a trial of the OX40 agonist ivuxolimab. This chain connects TRBV14 to TRBJ2-7, with 14 bases lining up with TRBD2. The CDR3 here is CASSPGLAGGRRQYF. DNA of the CDR3: TGTGCCAGCAGCCCCGGACTAGCGGGGGGCCGGAGGCAGTACTTC.